These 16 T cell receptor beta chains were sequenced from one sample in a study of radiotherapy plus CTLA-4 blockade in lung cancer. Assay used: immunoSEQ multiplex PCR; TCRdb lists only in-frame clones, some missing. The sample contains tens of thousands of clones, around 86% of which appear only once. The specimen comprised peripheral blood, sampled from a patient treated with radiotherapy plus ipilimumab. The receptors come from a human donor with non-small cell lung cancer who had stable disease on radiotherapy plus ipilimumab.

This clone was seen more than once but under ten times. V gene TRBV7-9 combines with J gene TRBJ2-1, with TRBD2 matching over 7 bases. The CDR3 runs to 15 residues. Germline CDR1 reads SEHNR; CDR2 reads FQNEAQ (reference sequence). V dropped 6 bases and J dropped 0; count of bases not matched to a gene: 5. The CDR3 region has the DNA TGTGCCAGCAGAAGGACTAGTGACTCCTACAATGAGCAGTTCTTC. It is translated as CASRRTSDSYNEQFF.

The rearrangement links TRBV7-6 to TRBJ1-1; no clear D gene. Trimming cost V 1 base and J 5 bases, with 11 bases left between them. Germline assignment: CDR1 SGHVS and CDR2 FNYEAQ. CDR3 length: 14 residues. The CDR3 DNA is TGTGCCAGCAGCTTAGGAAACGGTATGACTGAAGCTTTCTTT. Its translation is CASSLGNGMTEAFF.

The V and J genes are TRBV29-1 and TRBJ2-5, with 8 bases fitting TRBD1. Germline assignment: CDR1 SQVTM and CDR2 ANQGSEA. V shed 4 bases, J shed 5 bases, and the junction held 12 bases outside the gene matches. The CDR3 runs to 15 residues. The CDR3 here is CSVVGQGLRRETQYF. The CDR3 DNA sequence: TGCAGCGTTGTAGGACAGGGACTGCGCCGGGAGACCCAGTACTTC. Together with reference TRBV29-1 and TRBJ2-5, the CDR3 gives the full variable domain: SAVISQKPSRDICQRGTSLTIQCQVDSQVTMMFWYRQQPGQSLTLIATANQGSEATYESGFVIDKFPISRPNLTFSTLTVSNMSPEDSSIYLCSVVGQGLRRETQYFGPGTRLLVL.

This rearrangement joins TRBV6-4 to TRBJ1-6; maybe TRBD1 (6 bases). The CDR3 contains 14 residues. V lost 5 bases and J lost 5, with 10 bases in between. Germline lookup yields CDR1 MRHNA and CDR2 SNTAGT. CDR3 region: CASSQDSDNSPLHF. The CDR3 coding sequence is TGTGCCAGCAGTCAGGACAGCGATAATTCACCCCTCCACTTT.

This rearrangement joins TRBV18 to TRBJ1-2, with D possibly being TRBD1 (5 bases). Trimming cost V 5 bases and J 3 bases, with 16 bases left between them. CDR1 is KGHSH and CDR2 is LQKENI in the germline V gene. CDR3 size: 15 residues. CDR3 coding DNA: TGTGCCAGCTCAGAGGCTCCAGACAGCTACTATGGCTACACCTTC. This sequence encodes CASSEAPDSYYGYTF. The whole variable domain, filled in from reference TRBV18 and TRBJ1-2, reads NAGVMQNPRHLVRRRGQEARLRCSPMKGHSHVYWYRQLPEEGLKFMVYLQKENIIDESGMPKERFSAEFPKEGPSILRIQQVVRGDSAAYFCASSEAPDSYYGYTFGSGTRLTVV.

This chain links TRBV7-8 with TRBJ1-5; 7 bases are a match to TRBD1. The CDR3 length is 17 residues. Germline V lookup: CDR1 SGHVS, CDR2 FQNEAQ. J was trimmed by 0 bases and V by 4 bases; bases with no gene match: 9. Here the CDR3 reads CASSSGGVGLSNQPQHF. DNA of the CDR3: TGTGCCAGCAGCTCAGGGGGAGTGGGGCTTAGCAATCAGCCCCAGCATTTT.

CDR3 bases: TGTGCCAGCTCACCACGGGCGAGGGGGTCCTACAATGAGCAGTTCTTC. Encoded protein: CASSPRARGSYNEQFF. The chain recombines TRBV18 with TRBJ2-1; D might be TRBD1 (6 bases). Trimming removed 1 base from V and 1 base from J, with 11 bases in between. CDR3 length: 16 amino acids. The germline V gene encodes CDR1 KGHSH and CDR2 LQKENI.

The rearrangement uses TRBV12-5 and TRBJ2-1, with 13 bases matching TRBD2. The CDR3 sequence is 15 residues long. Trimming took 6 bases from V and 12 from J; bases not matched to a gene: 11. The germline V gene has CDR1 LGHNT and CDR2 FRNRAP. DNA for the CDR3: TGTGCTAGTGGACCAGGGACTAGCGGGGCGCAGGGGCAGTTCTTC. It translates to CASGPGTSGAQGQFF.

In this sample, this clone turned up a few times. CDR3 DNA sequence: TGTGCCAGCAGTACTAGGGGGCTGGGAGGCTACACCTTC. Residues: CASSTRGLGGYTF. V is TRBV28 and J is TRBJ1-2, with TRBD1 matching over 7 bases. Germline CDR1 is MDHEN and CDR2 is SYDVKM. The CDR3 runs to 13 residues. V was pared by 5 bases and J by 8 bases, with 8 bases of the junction left unmatched.

This clone has a single count. The chain links TRBV21-1 to TRBJ2-4; TRBD1 was called by the table and not checked on the DNA. TRBV21-1 is an annotated pseudogene. The CDR3 totals 16 residues. CDR3 region: CASSQWTGGRRDIQYF. The CDR3 DNA sequence: TGTGCCAGCAGCCAGTGGACAGGGGGCAGAAGAGACATTCAGTACTTC.

This clone was observed a few times. The gene calls are TRBV28 and TRBJ2-7, with 8 bases aligning to TRBD1. CDR1 and CDR2 from the germline V gene are MDHEN and SYDVKM. There are 13 residues in the CDR3. With 5 bases clipped from V and 3 bases from J, the junction kept 3 bases outside the gene matches. The CDR3 loop is CASSPGQGYEQYF. The CDR3 coding sequence is TGTGCCAGCAGTCCCGGACAGGGCTACGAGCAGTACTTC. Full variable domain (remainder filled in from reference TRBV28 and TRBJ2-7): DVKVTQSSRYLVKRTGEKVFLECVQDMDHENMFWYRQDPGLGLRLIYFSYDVKMKEKGDIPEGYSVSREKKERFSLILESASTNQTSMYLCASSPGQGYEQYFGPGTRLTVT.

The chain combines TRBV30 with TRBJ1-4; the D is unclear. V was pared by 3 bases and J by 2 bases, with 10 bases between. The CDR3 runs to 14 residues. Germline V gene data show CDR1 as GTSNPN and CDR2 as SVGIG (reference sequence). CDR3 protein: CAWSRITTNEKLFF. The CDR3 DNA reads as TGTGCCTGGAGCCGTATCACCACTAATGAAAAACTGTTTTTT.

The V gene is TRBV30, the J gene TRBJ2-2; the match to TRBD2 covers 7 bases. This CDR3 region has 14 residues. The V segment lost 3 bases and the J segment 5 bases; nucleotides outside the gene matches: 6. Germline lookup yields CDR1 GTSNPN and CDR2 SVGIG (reference sequence). This CDR3 reads CAWRGGSITGELFF. Here the CDR3 DNA reads TGTGCCTGGAGAGGCGGGAGCATTACCGGGGAGCTGTTTTTT.

This clone came up a few times. The genes are TRBV4-1 and TRBJ2-7; D unclear. CDR3 length: 16 residues. Germline CDR1 is MGHRA and CDR2 is YSYEKL. The germline V and J ends were trimmed by 2 bases and 1 base, with 15 bases remaining between them. CDR3 sequence (DNA): TGCGCCAGCAGCCAAACCGGACCGTTTCTATCCTACGAGCAGTACTTC. It yields the protein CASSQTGPFLSYEQYF.

The chain has TRBV9 and TRBJ2-3; D not certain. This CDR3 comprises 14 residues. Per the germline V gene, CDR1 is SGDLS and CDR2 is YYNGEE. Trimming shortened V by 2 bases and J by 5 bases, and 12 bases separated the two germline ends. Written as DNA, the CDR3 is TGTGCCAGCAGCGTCCTAGGTATCAGAGATACGCAGTATTTT. As protein: CASSVLGIRDTQYF.

The chain links TRBV2 to TRBJ2-7; possibly TRBD1 or TRBD2 for D (5 bases each). V was shortened by 6 bases and J by 3 bases, with 9 bases between the two germline ends. Germline V CDR1 and CDR2: SNHLY, FYNNEI. The CDR3 is made up of 12 amino acids. CDR3 DNA sequence: TGTGCCAGCAGGAGGGACGGCTACGAGCAGTACTTC. Protein product: CASRRDGYEQYF.